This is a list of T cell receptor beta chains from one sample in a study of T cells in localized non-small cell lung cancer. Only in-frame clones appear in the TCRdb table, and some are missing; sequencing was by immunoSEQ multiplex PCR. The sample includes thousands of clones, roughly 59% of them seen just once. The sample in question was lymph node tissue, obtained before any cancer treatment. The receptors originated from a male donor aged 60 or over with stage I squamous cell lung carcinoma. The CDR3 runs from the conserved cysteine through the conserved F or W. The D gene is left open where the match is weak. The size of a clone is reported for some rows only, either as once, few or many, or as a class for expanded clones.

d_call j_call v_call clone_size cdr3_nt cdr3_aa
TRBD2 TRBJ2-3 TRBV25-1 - TGTGCCAGCAGTGGCCGGCTAGCGGGACCAAGCACAGATACGCAGTATTTT CASSGRLAGPSTDTQYF
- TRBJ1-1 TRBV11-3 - TGTGCCAGCAGCTTGTCACGACAGGTTGAGAAAGCTTTCTTT CASSLSRQVEKAFF
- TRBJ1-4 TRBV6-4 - TGTGCCAGCAGTACGTCAGGGACTAATGAAAAACTGTTTTTT CASSTSGTNEKLFF
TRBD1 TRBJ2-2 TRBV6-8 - TGTGCCAGCCTACGGGGACAGGGCGGCGGGGAGCTGTTTTTT CASLRGQGGGELFF
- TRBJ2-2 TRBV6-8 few TGTGCCACTTGGGGCTCGGTCACCGGGGAGCTGTTTTTT CATWGSVTGELFF
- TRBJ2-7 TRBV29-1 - TGCAGCGGCCTTTCGATGGGTGGCTCAACCTACGAGCAGTACTTC CSGLSMGGSTYEQYF
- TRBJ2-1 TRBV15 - TGTGCCACCAGCAGAGATAATGTAAGGTTCTACAATGAGCAGTTCTTC CATSRDNVRFYNEQFF
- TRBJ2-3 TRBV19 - TGTGCCAGTAGTATAGCTGGCATGGGGGATACGCAGTATTTT CASSIAGMGDTQYF
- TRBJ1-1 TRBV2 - TGTGCCAGCAGTGGACATGCGAACACTGAAGCTTTCTTT CASSGHANTEAFF
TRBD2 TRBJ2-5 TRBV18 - TGTGCCAGCTCACCCGGGACTAGCGAGACCCAGTACTTC CASSPGTSETQYF
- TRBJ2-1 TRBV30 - TGTGCCTGGAGCCGGGGACTCCCATACAATGAGCAGTTCTTC CAWSRGLPYNEQFF
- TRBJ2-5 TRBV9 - TGTGCCAGCAGCGAGGTGGCGGGGCGCGCAGAGACCCAGTACTTC CASSEVAGRAETQYF
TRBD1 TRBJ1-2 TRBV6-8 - TGTGCCAGCAGTTATGGGACAGGGACCTATGGCTACACCTTC CASSYGTGTYGYTF
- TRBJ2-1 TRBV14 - TGTGCCAGCAGCCCCCTCGGGGTAGGGGCCTACAATGAGCAGTTCTTC CASSPLGVGAYNEQFF
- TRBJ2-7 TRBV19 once TGTGCCAGTAGTATACGGGCAGGGGACCACTACGAGCAGTACTTC CASSIRAGDHYEQYF
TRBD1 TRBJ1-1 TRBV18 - TGTGCCAGCTCACCTCAGGGGGGGGTCACTGAAGCTTTCTTT CASSPQGGVTEAFF
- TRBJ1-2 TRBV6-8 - TGTGCCAGCAGCTCAAGTGGTTGGAACTATGGCTACACCTTC CASSSSGWNYGYTF
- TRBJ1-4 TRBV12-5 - TGTGCTAGTGGTTTGGTAAGTGGGGAAAAACTGTTTTTT CASGLVSGEKLFF
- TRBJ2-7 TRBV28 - TGTGCCAGCCGAGGGACGGCATCCTACGAGCAGTACTTC CASRGTASYEQYF
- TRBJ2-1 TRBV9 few TGTGCCAGCAGCGTTGATCCACGGGGGTCCGAGCAGTTCTTC CASSVDPRGSEQFF
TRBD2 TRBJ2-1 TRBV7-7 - TGTGCCAGAAGTTTCGGACTAGCGACTTACAATGAGCAGTTCTTC CARSFGLATYNEQFF
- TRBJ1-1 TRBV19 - TGTGCCAGCGGGGGGTGGACAGACTACACTGAAGCTTTCTTT CASGGWTDYTEAFF
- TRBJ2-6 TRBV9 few TGTGCCAGCTTGGGGCAGGGGTTAAGTGGGGCCAACGTCCTGACTTTC CASLGQGLSGANVLTF
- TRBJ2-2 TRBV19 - TGTGCCAGTAGTATTGATGTTGAGGGGGGCGGGGAGCTGTTTTTT CASSIDVEGGGELFF
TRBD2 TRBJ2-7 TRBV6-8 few TGTGCCATCAGTGCTGGGGTAGCGGGGTCCTGGGAGCAGTACTTC CAISAGVAGSWEQYF
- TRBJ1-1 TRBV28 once TGTGCCAGCAGTTTAACAGGAAGAACTGAAGCTTTCTTT CASSLTGRTEAFF
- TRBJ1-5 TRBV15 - TGTGCCACCAGCAGATCTAGGGCAGGGGGCAATCAGCCCCAGCATTTT CATSRSRAGGNQPQHF
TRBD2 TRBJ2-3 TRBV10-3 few TGTGCCAGCTGGTCGGGCAGGGAGGGAGATACGCAGTATTTT CASWSGREGDTQYF
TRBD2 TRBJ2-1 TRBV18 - TGTGCCAGCTCACCTCCTAGCGGAATCTACAATGAGCAGTTCTTC CASSPPSGIYNEQFF
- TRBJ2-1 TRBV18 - TGTGCCAGCTCACCAAGAACCACGGGAGTCTACAATGAGCAGTTCTTC CASSPRTTGVYNEQFF
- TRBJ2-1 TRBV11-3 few TGTGCCAGCAGCTTAGGAACGGGGGCGCGGAATGAGCAGTTCTTC CASSLGTGARNEQFF
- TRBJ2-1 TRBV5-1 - TGCGCCAGCAGCTTGGTACCCGACAGAAGCTCCTACAATGAGCAGTTCTTC CASSLVPDRSSYNEQFF
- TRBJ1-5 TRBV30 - TGTGCCTGGAGTGTACAGGGAGTTGAGCCCCAGCATTTT CAWSVQGVEPQHF
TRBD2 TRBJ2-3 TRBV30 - TGTGCCTGGGACAGTAGCGGGAGGGCCTCAGATACGCAGTATTTT CAWDSSGRASDTQYF
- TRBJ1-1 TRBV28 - TGTGCCAGCAGCCGAGGGAACACTGAAGCTTTCTTT CASSRGNTEAFF
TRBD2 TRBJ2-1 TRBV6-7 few TGTGCCAGCACCTACCGAAGGACTAGCGTCCTGGGGGGGGATGAGCAGTTCTTC CASTYRRTSVLGGDEQFF
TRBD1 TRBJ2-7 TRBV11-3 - TGTGCCAGCAGCTTGGGACAGGGGGCTCGTTACGAGCAGTACTTC CASSLGQGARYEQYF
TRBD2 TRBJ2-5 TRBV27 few TGTACCAGCAGTTCCCTAAGTAGCGGGAGGCCAGAGACCCAGTACTTC CTSSSLSSGRPETQYF
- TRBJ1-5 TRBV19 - TGTGCCAGTAGTATAGTCGGTGTAGGGCCCCAGCATTTT CASSIVGVGPQHF
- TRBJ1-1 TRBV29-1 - TGCAGCGTTGACTCGGGGAACACTGAAGCTTTCTTT CSVDSGNTEAFF
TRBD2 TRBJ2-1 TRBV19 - TGTGCCAGTAGTATTGGACTAGCGGGAGACAATGAGCAGTTCTTC CASSIGLAGDNEQFF
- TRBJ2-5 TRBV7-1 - TGTGCCAGCAGCGAGAGTAGAGGAGAGACCCAGTACTTC CASSESRGETQYF
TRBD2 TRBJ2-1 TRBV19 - TGTGCCAGTAGTATCACCCCCAGACTAGCGGGAGGTTTTAATGAGCAGTTCTTC CASSITPRLAGGFNEQFF
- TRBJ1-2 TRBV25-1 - TGTGCCAGCAGTGAATCAGGGGCAGAGAACTATGGCTACACCTTC CASSESGAENYGYTF
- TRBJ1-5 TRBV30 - TGTGCCTGGAGTGAGAGTGGGAATCAGCCCCAGCATTTT CAWSESGNQPQHF
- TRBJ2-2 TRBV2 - TGTGCCAGCAGGGGAAGGAACACCGGGGAGCTGTTTTTT CASRGRNTGELFF
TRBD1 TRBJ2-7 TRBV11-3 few TGTGCCAGCAGTGGACAGGGGGTTCGTTACGAGCAGTACTTC CASSGQGVRYEQYF